This T cell receptor beta chain comes out of a study of CD8 T cells in ankylosing spondylitis. Study-level findings and limits: Matched ankylosing spondylitis synovial fluid reportedly contained a significantly enriched population of disease-linked clones. Apparently characteristic of ankylosing spondylitis blood was a TCR beta motif (roughly eight highly homologous variants).

Germline-derived CDR1 and CDR2 are ENHRY and SYGVKD. Losses at the gene ends were 5 bases for V and 8 bases for J; bases not matched to a gene: 5. The CDR3 consists of 13 residues. This clonotype was detected ten times or more. The antigen remains undetermined. Libraries of TCR beta came from quantitative 5'-RACE with molecular barcodes. MiXCR was run by TCRdb on the 5' RACE reads, yielding one entry per CDR3 protein. The sample holds under 250,000 distinct CDR3 sequences, about 11% seen once. This sequence joins TRBV10-3 and TRBJ1-4; 7 nucleotides line up with TRBD1. The sequence came from a male donor with ankylosing spondylitis or in good health (not recorded which). The sample comprised blood, either unsorted or a sorted T cell fraction (not recorded which). Written as DNA, the CDR3 is TGTGCCATCAGTTTCCGGGACAGAGAAAAACTGTTTTTT. This translates into CAISFRDREKLFF.